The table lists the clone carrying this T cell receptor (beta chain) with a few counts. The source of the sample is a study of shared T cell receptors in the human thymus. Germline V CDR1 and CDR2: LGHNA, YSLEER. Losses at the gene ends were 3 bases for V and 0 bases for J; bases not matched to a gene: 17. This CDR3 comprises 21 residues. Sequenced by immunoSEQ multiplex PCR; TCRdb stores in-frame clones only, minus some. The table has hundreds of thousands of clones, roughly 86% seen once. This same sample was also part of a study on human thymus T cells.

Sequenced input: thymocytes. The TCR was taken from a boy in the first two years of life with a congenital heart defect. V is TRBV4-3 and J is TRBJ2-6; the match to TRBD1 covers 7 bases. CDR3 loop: CASSHGPPDRDEVSGANVLTF. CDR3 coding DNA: TGCGCCAGCAGCCACGGCCCCCCCGACAGGGATGAGGTCTCTGGGGCCAACGTCCTGACTTTC.